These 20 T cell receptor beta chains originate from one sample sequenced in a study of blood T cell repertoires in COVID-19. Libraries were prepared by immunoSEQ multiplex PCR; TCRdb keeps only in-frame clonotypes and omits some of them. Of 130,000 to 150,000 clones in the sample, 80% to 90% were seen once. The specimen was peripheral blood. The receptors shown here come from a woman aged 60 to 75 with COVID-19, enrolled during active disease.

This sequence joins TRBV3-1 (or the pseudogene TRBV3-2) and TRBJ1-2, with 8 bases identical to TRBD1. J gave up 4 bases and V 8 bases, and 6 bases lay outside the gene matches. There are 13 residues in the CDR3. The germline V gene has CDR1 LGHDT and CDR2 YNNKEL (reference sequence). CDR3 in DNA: TGTGCCAGCCTAAGCGGGACAGGCTATGGCTACACCTTC. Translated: CASLSGTGYGYTF.

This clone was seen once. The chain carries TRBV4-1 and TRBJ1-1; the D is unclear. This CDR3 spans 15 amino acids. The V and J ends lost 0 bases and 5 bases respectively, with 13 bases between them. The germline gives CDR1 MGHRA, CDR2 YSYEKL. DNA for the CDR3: TGCGCCAGCAGCCAAGATCCAGGTTTGTGGACTGAAGCTTTCTTT. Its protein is CASSQDPGLWTEAFF.

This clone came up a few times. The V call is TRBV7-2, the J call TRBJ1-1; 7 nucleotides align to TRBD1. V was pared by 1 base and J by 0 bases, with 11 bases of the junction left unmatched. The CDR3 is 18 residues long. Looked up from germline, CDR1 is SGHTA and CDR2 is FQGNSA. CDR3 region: CASSLGPGQGVMNTEAFF. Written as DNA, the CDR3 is TGTGCCAGCAGCTTAGGGCCAGGGCAGGGGGTAATGAACACTGAAGCTTTCTTT.

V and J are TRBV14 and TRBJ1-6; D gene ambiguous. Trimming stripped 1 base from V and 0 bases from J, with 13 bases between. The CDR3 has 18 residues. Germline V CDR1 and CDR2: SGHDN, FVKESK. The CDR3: CASSQVKLWSSYNSPLHF. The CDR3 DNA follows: TGTGCCAGCAGCCAAGTCAAGCTTTGGAGCTCCTATAATTCACCCCTCCACTTT.

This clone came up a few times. The CDR3 sequence: CASSATGGGSPLHF. CDR3 nucleotides: TGTGCCAGCAGCGCCACAGGGGGCGGTTCACCCCTCCACTTT. The chain has TRBV5-6 and TRBJ1-6; TRBD1 aligns across 9 bases. Germline CDR1 SGHDT, CDR2 YYEEEE. After removal of 4 bases from V and 9 bases from J, the junction contained 5 bases not matched to a gene. CDR3 size: 14 residues.

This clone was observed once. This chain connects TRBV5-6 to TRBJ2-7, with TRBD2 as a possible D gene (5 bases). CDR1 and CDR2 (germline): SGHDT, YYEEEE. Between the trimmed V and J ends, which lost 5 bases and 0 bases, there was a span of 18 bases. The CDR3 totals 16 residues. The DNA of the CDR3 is TGTGCCAGCAGGTCCTCTCGGGAACTTATCTCCTACGAGCAGTACTTC. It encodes CASRSSRELISYEQYF.

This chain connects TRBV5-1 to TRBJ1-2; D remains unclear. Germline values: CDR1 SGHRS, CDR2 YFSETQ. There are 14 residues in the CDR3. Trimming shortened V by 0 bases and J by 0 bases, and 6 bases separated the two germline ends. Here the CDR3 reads CASSLDGSNYGYTF. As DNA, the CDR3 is TGCGCCAGCAGCTTGGACGGTTCTAACTATGGCTACACCTTC.

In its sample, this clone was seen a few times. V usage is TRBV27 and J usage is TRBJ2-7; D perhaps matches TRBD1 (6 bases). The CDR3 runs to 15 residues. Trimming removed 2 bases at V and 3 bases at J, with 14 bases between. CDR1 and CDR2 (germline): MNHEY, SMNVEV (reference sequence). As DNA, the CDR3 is TGTGCCAGCAGTTTAGCGCCCGGGACACTCTACGAGCAGTACTTC. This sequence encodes CASSLAPGTLYEQYF.

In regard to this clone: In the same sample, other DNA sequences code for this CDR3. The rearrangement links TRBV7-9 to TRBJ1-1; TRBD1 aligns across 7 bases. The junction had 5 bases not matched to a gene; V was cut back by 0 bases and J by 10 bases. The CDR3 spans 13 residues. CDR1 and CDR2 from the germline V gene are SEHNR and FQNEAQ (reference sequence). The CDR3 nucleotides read TGTGCCAGCAGCTTAGCGGGGCAGGGGGGAGCTTTCTTT. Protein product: CASSLAGQGGAFF. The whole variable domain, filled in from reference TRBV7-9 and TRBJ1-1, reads DTGVSQNPRHKITKRGQNVTFRCDPISEHNRLYWYRQTLGQGPEFLTYFQNEAQLEKSRLLSDRFSAERPKGSFSTLEIQRTEQGDSAMYLCASSLAGQGGAFFGQGTRLTVV.

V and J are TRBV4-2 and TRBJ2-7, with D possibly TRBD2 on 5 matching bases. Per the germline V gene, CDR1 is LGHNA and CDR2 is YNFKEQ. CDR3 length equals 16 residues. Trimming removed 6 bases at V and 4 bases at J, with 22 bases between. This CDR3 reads CASSPTRGDEQYEQYF. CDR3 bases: TGTGCCAGCAGTCCTACCCGGGGTGACGAACAGTACGAGCAGTACTTC.

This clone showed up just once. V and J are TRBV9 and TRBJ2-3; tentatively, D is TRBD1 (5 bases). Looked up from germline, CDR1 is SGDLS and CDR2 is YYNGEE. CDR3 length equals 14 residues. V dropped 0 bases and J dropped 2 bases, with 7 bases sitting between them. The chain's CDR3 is CASSVGQSTDTQYF. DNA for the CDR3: TGTGCCAGCAGCGTAGGACAGTCCACAGATACGCAGTATTTT.

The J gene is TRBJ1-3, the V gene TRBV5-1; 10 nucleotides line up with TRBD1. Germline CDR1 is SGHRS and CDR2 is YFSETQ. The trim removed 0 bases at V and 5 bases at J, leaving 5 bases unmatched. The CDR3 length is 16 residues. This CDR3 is CASSLDRQGARNTIYF. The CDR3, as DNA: TGCGCCAGCAGCTTGGACCGACAGGGGGCCAGAAACACCATATATTTT.

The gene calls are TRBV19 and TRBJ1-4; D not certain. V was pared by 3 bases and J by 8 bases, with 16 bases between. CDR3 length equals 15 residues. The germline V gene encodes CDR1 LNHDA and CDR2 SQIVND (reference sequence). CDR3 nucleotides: TGTGCCAGTAGTATCTTAGCTTATCCGGGGGAAAAACTGTTTTTT. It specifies CASSILAYPGEKLFF.

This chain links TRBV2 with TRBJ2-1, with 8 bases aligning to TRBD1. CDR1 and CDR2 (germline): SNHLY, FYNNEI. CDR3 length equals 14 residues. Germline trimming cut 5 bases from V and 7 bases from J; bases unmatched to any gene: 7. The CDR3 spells CASSRTGLGNEQFF. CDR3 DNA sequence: TGTGCCAGCAGTCGGACAGGGCTTGGGAATGAGCAGTTCTTC.

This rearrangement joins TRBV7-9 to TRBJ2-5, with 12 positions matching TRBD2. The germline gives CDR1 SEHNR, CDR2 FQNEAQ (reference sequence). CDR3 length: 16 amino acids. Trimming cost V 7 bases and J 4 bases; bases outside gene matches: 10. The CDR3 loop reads CASTQPGLAGRETQYF. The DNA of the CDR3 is TGTGCCAGCACACAACCCGGACTAGCGGGGCGAGAGACCCAGTACTTC.

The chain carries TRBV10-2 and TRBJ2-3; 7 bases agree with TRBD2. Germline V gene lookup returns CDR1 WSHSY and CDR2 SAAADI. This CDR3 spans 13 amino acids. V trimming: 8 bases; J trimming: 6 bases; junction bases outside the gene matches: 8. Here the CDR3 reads CASGEGRADTQYF. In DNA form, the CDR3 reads TGCGCCAGCGGAGAGGGGAGGGCGGATACGCAGTATTTT.

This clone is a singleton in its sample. CDR3 bases: TGTGCCAGCAGACGCGAGGGCACCGGGGAGCTGTTTTTT. Translating gives CASRREGTGELFF. The V and J genes are TRBV3-1 (or the pseudogene TRBV3-2) and TRBJ2-2; maybe TRBD2 (5 bases). V was cut by 6 bases and J by 4 bases, with 9 bases left in between. The CDR3 loop spans 13 amino acids. Per the germline V gene, CDR1 is LGHDT and CDR2 is YNNKEL (reference sequence).

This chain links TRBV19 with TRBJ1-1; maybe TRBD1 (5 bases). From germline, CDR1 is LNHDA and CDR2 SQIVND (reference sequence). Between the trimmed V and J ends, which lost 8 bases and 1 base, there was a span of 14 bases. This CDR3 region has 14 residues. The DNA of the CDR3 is TGTGCCAGTTGGTCAGGGTGGGGGAACACTGAAGCTTTCTTT. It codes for CASWSGWGNTEAFF.

The CDR3 protein is CASSLPADPGYNEQFF. As DNA, the CDR3 is TGTGCCAGCAGCCTCCCAGCGGATCCCGGCTACAATGAGCAGTTCTTC. The V gene is TRBV9, the J gene TRBJ2-1, with D possibly being TRBD2 (5 bases). The CDR3 totals 16 residues. Trimming left V 4 bases short and J 3 bases short, with 17 bases between. CDR1 SGDLS and CDR2 YYNGEE come from the germline V gene.

CDR3 DNA sequence: TGTGCCAGCAGCCAAGGAGCGGGGGGCTACAATGAGCAGTTCTTC. Amino acids: CASSQGAGGYNEQFF. The chain recombines TRBV3-1 (or the pseudogene TRBV3-2) with TRBJ2-1, with 9 bases aligning to TRBD2. This CDR3 region has 15 residues. CDR1 is LGHDT, CDR2 YNNKEL, per germline (reference sequence). The junction had 1 base not matched to a gene; V was cut back by 1 base and J by 3 bases.